This TCR beta chain derives from a study of beta chain features in type 1 diabetes. This clone was observed a few times. The antigen is unknown. Reverse transcription of all isolated RNA meant that expressed TCRB transcripts were sequenced. Samples of naive, central memory and regulatory T cells yielded a mean of about 3.8 million reads. Here immunoSEQ multiplex PCR was the method, and the copy in TCRdb shows in-frame clones only, minus some. The table lists more than 250,000 clones, roughly 21% of them singletons. Regarding the study as a whole: Shorter TCRB CDR3s, moderately but significantly so, marked every one of the four CD4+ subsets in Type 1 diabetes patients.

The sequencing input was naive CD4+ T cells from blood. This sequence was found in a middle-aged woman with type 1 diabetes.

The CDR3 reads CASSAGSSSTDTQYF. The CDR3 DNA reads TGTGCCAGCAGCGCAGGAAGCTCTAGCACAGATACGCAGTATTTT. The chain recombines TRBV9 with TRBJ2-3, with D unresolved. V lost 3 bases, J lost 0 bases, and 11 bases lay in between. This CDR3 is built from 15 residues. CDR1 is SGDLS and CDR2 is YYNGEE in the germline V gene.